These 5 T cell receptor beta chains were all obtained from the same sample, sequenced in a study of T cell responses to AZD1222 COVID-19 vaccine (dated by TCRdb to about 2021). The protocol used for the library was the immunoSEQ multiplex PCR assay. As stored in TCRdb, this immuneACCESS dataset retains in-frame rearrangements with V and J assigned. A fraction of the clones does not appear; measured against another copy, unresolved V genes explain less than half of the discrepancy, and the remainder lacks a known reason. The sample contains about 150,000 clones, about nine tenths of them found a single time. Together, the top ten hold 6.9% of the sample. What the time point label conveys for this sample: sample from adult after SARS-CoV-2 infection, after symptom onset. This material consisted of peripheral blood, taken after recovery from COVID-19. Receptors were obtained from an adult who had recovered from COVID-19.

The chain links TRBV3-1 (or the pseudogene TRBV3-2) to TRBJ2-1; TRBD2 agrees at 11 bases. The CDR3 runs to 16 residues. CDR1 LGHDT and CDR2 YNNKEL come from the germline V gene (reference sequence). J lost 9 bases, V lost 4 bases, and 11 bases had no gene match. The CDR3 loop reads CASSPRTSGWGSEQFF. CDR3 coding DNA: TGTGCCAGCAGCCCCAGGACTAGCGGGTGGGGCAGTGAGCAGTTCTTC.

The rearrangement uses TRBV19 and TRBJ2-7; TRBD1 is a possible D gene (6 bases). Trimming removed 5 bases at V and 0 bases at J, with 14 bases between. The V gene's germline CDR1 is LNHDA and CDR2 SQIVND (reference sequence). The CDR3 runs 15 residues. The CDR3 reads CASSPWVGGSYEQYF. The CDR3 nucleotides read TGTGCCAGTAGTCCGTGGGTAGGGGGCTCCTACGAGCAGTACTTC.

The genes are TRBV15 and TRBJ2-1; 8 bases are a match to TRBD1. CDR1 and CDR2 from the germline V gene are LNHNV and YYDKDF (reference sequence). The CDR3 spans 16 residues. The ends lost 5 bases at V and 4 bases at J; junction bases unmatched: 10. CDR3: CATSSQSGQDYNEQFF. CDR3 DNA sequence: TGTGCCACCAGCTCCCAATCGGGACAGGATTACAATGAGCAGTTCTTC.

Here the CDR3 reads CASSLVRAGSTGELFF. The CDR3, as DNA: TGCGCCAGCAGCTTGGTTCGAGCGGGCTCCACCGGGGAGCTGTTTTTT. V and J are TRBV5-1 and TRBJ2-2; D is perhaps TRBD2 (6 bases). V shed 0 bases and J shed 4 bases, with 13 bases lying between them. This CDR3 has 16 amino acids. Germline V gene data show CDR1 as SGHRS and CDR2 as YFSETQ.

The gene calls are TRBV12-3 or TRBV12-4 and TRBJ2-7, with 10 bases fitting TRBD1. Trimming removed 4 bases from V and 5 bases from J; junction bases left unmatched: 2. CDR3 length: 13 amino acids. The CDR3 DNA reads TGTGCCAGCAGTTCAGGGACAGGGGACGAGCAGTACTTC. Protein sequence: CASSSGTGDEQYF.